Presented here are 10 T cell receptor beta chains from one specimen sequenced in a study of T-cell memory formation after mild COVID-19. Using its own MiXCR run on the 5' RACE reads, TCRdb lists one record per CDR3 protein. The sample consists of 35,000 to 50,000 distinct CDR3 sequences, about 6.3% of them appearing once. Sequenced: PBMCs or a T cell subset sorted from them (not recorded which). The receptors were sampled from an adult who had mild COVID-19 (a few samples of this study predate the infection). Cell type and time point are not known.

In this sample, this clonotype turned up a few times. The chain links TRBV2 to TRBJ2-7; D gene ambiguous. The CDR3 covers 20 residues. The V end lost 1 base, the J end lost 4 bases, and 29 bases lay between the germline ends. Germline lookup yields CDR1 SNHLY and CDR2 FYNNEI. The CDR3 protein is CASSEEVLIMSRTNPYEQYF. CDR3 bases: TGTGCCAGCAGTGAAGAGGTTTTGATTATGTCAAGAACCAACCCGTACGAGCAGTACTTC. Drawing the rest from reference TRBV2 and TRBJ2-7, the complete variable domain is EPEVTQTPSHQVTQMGQEVILRCVPISNHLYFYWYRQILGQKVEFLVSFYNNEISEKSEIFDDQFSVERPDGSNFTLKIRSTKLEDSAMYFCASSEEVLIMSRTNPYEQYFGPGTRLTVT.

V usage is TRBV30 and J usage is TRBJ1-3; 7 bases fit TRBD1. This CDR3 contains 14 residues. Losses at the gene ends were 5 bases for V and 0 bases for J; bases not matched to a gene: 4. CDR1 is GTSNPN and CDR2 is SVGIG in the germline V gene (reference sequence). The CDR3 DNA sequence: TGTGCCTGGGCCAGGGGGAGCTCTGGAAACACCATATATTTT. This sequence encodes CAWARGSSGNTIYF.

This clonotype was detected ten times or more. The chain couples TRBV12-3 or TRBV12-4 to TRBJ1-1; D gene unclear. V lost 2 bases to trimming and J lost 0 bases, with 4 bases between them. CDR3 length: 13 residues. Written as DNA, the CDR3 is TGTGCCAGCAGTTTATCTATGAACACTGAAGCTTTCTTT. It translates to CASSLSMNTEAFF.

This clonotype was observed a handful of times. The V and J genes are TRBV29-1 and TRBJ2-7, with 7 bases lining up with TRBD2. Per germline, CDR1 SQVTM and CDR2 ANQGSEA. The CDR3 extends over 13 amino acids. V lost 3 bases and J lost 4; bases outside the gene matches: 6. The CDR3: CSVESPGGYEQYF. For the CDR3, the DNA is TGCAGCGTTGAGTCCCCCGGGGGGTACGAGCAGTACTTC.

This clonotype was picked up a small number of times. This chain uses TRBV5-6 with TRBJ1-6; D is uncertain. The CDR3 runs 13 residues. Trimming left V 7 bases short and J 6 bases short, with 11 bases between. The V gene's germline CDR1 is SGHDT and CDR2 YYEEEE. DNA of the CDR3: TGTGCCAGCTCCGGTGAGGTTAATTCACCCCTCCACTTT. Its protein product is CASSGEVNSPLHF.

The gene calls are TRBV19 and TRBJ1-2; D perhaps matches TRBD1 (6 bases). V dropped 4 bases and J dropped 5 bases, with 14 bases sitting between them. The CDR3 contains 14 residues. Germline values: CDR1 LNHDA, CDR2 SQIVND (reference sequence). CDR3 residues: CASSSAQGRYGYTF. Written as DNA, the CDR3 is TGTGCCAGTAGTAGCGCACAGGGAAGATATGGCTACACCTTC.

In its sample, this clonotype was seen a few times. V gene TRBV12-3 or TRBV12-4 combines with J gene TRBJ2-1, with 14 bases aligning to TRBD2. V lost 3 bases and J lost 6; bases outside the gene matches: 13. This CDR3 spans 19 amino acids. CDR3 sequence reads: CASSLATLGTSGSLNEQFF. The CDR3 DNA reads as TGTGCCAGCAGTTTGGCCACCCTCGGGACTAGCGGGAGTCTCAATGAGCAGTTCTTC.

This clonotype was detected many times. This chain connects TRBV7-2 to TRBJ1-3; weak D call: TRBD1 (5 bases). The CDR3 covers 15 residues. Trimming shortened V by 6 bases and J by 7 bases, and 19 bases separated the two germline ends. Germline CDR1 reads SGHTA; CDR2 reads FQGNSA. The chain's CDR3 is CASRYSPGLRNTIYF. CDR3 in DNA: TGTGCCAGCAGGTACTCTCCGGGACTGAGGAACACCATATATTTT.

The table lists this clonotype with many counts. The chain is built from TRBV29-1 and TRBJ1-1, with D perhaps TRBD1 (6 bases). Germline CDR1 reads SQVTM; CDR2 reads ANQGSEA. The CDR3 spans 15 residues. V lost 4 bases, J lost 0 bases, and 15 bases lay in between. Here the CDR3 reads CSVAPRGILNTEAFF. CDR3 bases: TGCAGCGTTGCACCCAGGGGTATTTTGAACACTGAAGCTTTCTTT.

CDR3 amino acids: CASSLGNNYEQYF. The CDR3 region has the DNA TGTGCCAGCAGCCTCGGGAATAACTACGAGCAGTACTTC. This chain connects TRBV11-2 to TRBJ2-7, with a possible D match to TRBD2 (5 bases). CDR3 length equals 13 residues. Germline CDR1 reads SGHAT; CDR2 reads FQNNGV. The V and J ends lost 5 bases and 3 bases respectively, with 11 bases between them.